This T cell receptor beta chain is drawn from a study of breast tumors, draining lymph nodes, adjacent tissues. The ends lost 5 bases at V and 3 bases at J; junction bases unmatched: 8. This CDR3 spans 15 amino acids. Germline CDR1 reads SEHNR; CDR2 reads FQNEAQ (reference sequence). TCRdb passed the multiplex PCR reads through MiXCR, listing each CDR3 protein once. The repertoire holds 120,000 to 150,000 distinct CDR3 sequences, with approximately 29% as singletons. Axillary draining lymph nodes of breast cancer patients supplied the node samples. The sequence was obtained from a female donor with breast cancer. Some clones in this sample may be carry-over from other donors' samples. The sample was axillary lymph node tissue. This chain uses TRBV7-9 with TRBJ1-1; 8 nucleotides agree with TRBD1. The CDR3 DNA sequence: TGTGCCAGCAGCCCCGCGGACAGGGTCGACACTGAAGCTTTCTTT. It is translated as CASSPADRVDTEAFF.